Following are 32 T cell receptor beta chains from one sample sequenced in a study of shared clonotypes between healthy human individuals. Using immunoSEQ multiplex PCR, the repertoire was profiled, and TCRdb retains in-frame clones only, with some absent. Of millions of clones listed, 93% are singletons. Sequencing used naive CD4+ T cells from PBMCs. This sample's subset: CD45RA+ positively selected. Receptors originate from a man between 18 and 35 years old in good health. Some clones in this sample may be carry-over from other donors' samples.

This sequence joins TRBV23-1 and TRBJ1-1; D remains unclear. TRBV23-1 is an ORF; its function is uncertain. There are 16 residues in the CDR3. V shed 7 bases and J shed 1 base, with 19 bases lying between them. CDR3 loop: CASTQPRRGRNTEAFF. In DNA form, the CDR3 reads TGCGCCAGCACCCAACCAAGGCGAGGGAGGAACACTGAAGCTTTCTTT.

This chain connects TRBV5-5 to TRBJ1-2; D not resolved. Trimming took 7 bases from V and 1 from J, leaving 11 bases between them. CDR1 is SGHKS, CDR2 YYEKEE, per germline (reference sequence). The CDR3 contains 13 residues. The CDR3 sequence is CASGAALNYGYTF. For the CDR3, the DNA is TGTGCCAGCGGAGCGGCCCTTAACTATGGCTACACCTTC.

V and J are TRBV5-1 and TRBJ2-5; D perhaps matches TRBD2 (5 bases). From germline, CDR1 is SGHRS and CDR2 YFSETQ. V lost 0 bases, J lost 5 bases, and 14 bases lay in between. The CDR3 consists of 15 residues. The CDR3 loop reads CASSLGASPLETQYF. The CDR3 DNA is TGCGCCAGCAGCTTGGGGGCTAGCCCTTTGGAGACCCAGTACTTC. The full variable domain, completed using reference TRBV5-1 and TRBJ2-5, is KAGVTQTPRYLIKTRGQQVTLSCSPISGHRSVSWYQQTPGQGLQFLFEYFSETQRNKGNFPGRFSGRQFSNSRSEMNVSTLELGDSALYLCASSLGASPLETQYFGPGTRLLVL.

The rearrangement links TRBV15 to TRBJ2-5; 7 bases line up with TRBD2. The CDR3 length is 16 residues. From germline, CDR1 is LNHNV and CDR2 YYDKDF (reference sequence). The trim removed 5 bases at V and 5 bases at J, leaving 14 bases unmatched. CDR3 loop: CATSVPPGLREETQYF. CDR3 DNA: TGTGCCACCAGCGTACCCCCGGGACTACGCGAGGAGACCCAGTACTTC.

Turning to this clone: This same CDR3 is encoded by further DNA sequences in the sample. The gene calls are TRBV7-9 and TRBJ2-7; D uncertain. In germline, CDR1 is SEHNR, CDR2 FQNEAQ (reference sequence). CDR3 length equals 13 residues. Trimming took off 0 bases at V and 3 bases at J, with 6 bases between the two ends. CDR3 coding DNA: TGTGCCAGCAGCTTAGCGGGCGGCTACGAGCAGTACTTC. It is translated as CASSLAGGYEQYF.

The V call is TRBV7-2, the J call TRBJ2-7; D is possibly TRBD2 (5 bases). The CDR3 consists of 14 residues. Germline V gene sequence: CDR1 SGHTA, CDR2 FQGNSA. Trimming removed 4 bases at V and 0 bases at J, with 10 bases between. CDR3 sequence reads: CASSSLANSYEQYF. CDR3 nucleotide sequence: TGTGCCAGCAGCTCGTTAGCGAACTCCTACGAGCAGTACTTC.

The chain recombines TRBV6-6 with TRBJ2-2, with 9 bases lining up with TRBD1. V shed 6 bases and J 4 bases; nucleotides not matched to a gene: 6. CDR3 size: 15 residues. Germline V gene lookup returns CDR1 MNHNY and CDR2 SVGAGI (reference sequence). CDR3 loop: CASSQRTGVTGELFF. CDR3 sequence (DNA): TGTGCCAGCAGCCAGAGGACAGGGGTCACCGGGGAGCTGTTTTTT.

This chain uses TRBV6-5 with TRBJ2-3; D remains unclear. The length of the CDR3 is 12 residues. Looked up from germline, CDR1 is MNHEY and CDR2 is SVGAGI. V lost 6 bases to trimming and J lost 7 bases, with 11 bases between them. This chain's CDR3 is CASRDTRYTQYF. For the CDR3, the DNA is TGTGCCAGCAGAGATACGCGGTATACGCAGTATTTT.

The chain employs TRBV7-3 and TRBJ2-3, with D maybe TRBD1 (5 bases). CDR1 and CDR2 from the germline V gene are SGHTA and FQGTGA. The germline V and J ends were trimmed by 5 bases and 6 bases, with 12 bases remaining between them. The length of the CDR3 is 13 residues. CDR3 in amino acids: CASSPLTADTQYF. In DNA form, the CDR3 reads TGTGCCAGCAGCCCACTGACAGCTGATACGCAGTATTTT.

The genes are TRBV5-1 and TRBJ2-1; TRBD1 matches 10 bases. J gave up 9 bases and V 4 bases, and 7 bases lay outside the gene matches. This CDR3 has 14 residues. From germline, CDR1 is SGHRS and CDR2 YFSETQ. CDR3 amino acids: CASSLPTGGSEQFF. CDR3 coding DNA: TGCGCCAGCAGCCTCCCGACAGGGGGCAGTGAGCAGTTCTTC. Full variable domain (remainder filled in from reference TRBV5-1 and TRBJ2-1): KAGVTQTPRYLIKTRGQQVTLSCSPISGHRSVSWYQQTPGQGLQFLFEYFSETQRNKGNFPGRFSGRQFSNSRSEMNVSTLELGDSALYLCASSLPTGGSEQFFGPGTRLTVL.

In its sample, this clone was seen once. Additional DNA sequences in this sample encode the identical CDR3. The V and J genes are TRBV28 and TRBJ1-2, with a weak D call TRBD1 (5 bases). The CDR3 consists of 14 residues. The V gene lost 2 bases and the J gene lost 1 base, with 8 bases spanning the gap. Germline V lookup: CDR1 MDHEN, CDR2 SYDVKM. For the CDR3, the DNA is TGTGCCAGCAGTTTAATAGACAGTAACTATGGCTACACCTTC. Protein sequence: CASSLIDSNYGYTF.

For the CDR3, the DNA is TGTGCCAGCAGTGAAGGGCGGCAGGGTGGGCATCAGCCCCAGCATTTT. The encoded protein is CASSEGRQGGHQPQHF. The J gene is TRBJ1-5, the V gene TRBV2; possible D gene TRBD1, 5 bases. The V gene's germline CDR1 is SNHLY and CDR2 FYNNEI. The CDR3 extends over 16 amino acids. The V end lost 1 base, the J end lost 5 bases, and 15 bases lay between the germline ends.

This rearrangement joins TRBV19 to TRBJ1-5; no firm D call. The CDR3 totals 17 residues. V was shortened by 5 bases and J by 7 bases, with 24 bases between the two germline ends. The germline CDR1 and CDR2 sequences are LNHDA and SQIVND (reference sequence). Here the CDR3 reads CASSPRYTTGAGQPQHF. CDR3 sequence (DNA): TGTGCCAGTAGTCCCCGCTATACGACCGGCGCCGGGCAGCCCCAGCATTTT.

The gene calls are TRBV10-3 and TRBJ2-1; a possible D gene is TRBD2 (5 bases). V was shortened by 3 bases and J by 6 bases, with 15 bases between the two germline ends. Germline CDR1 and CDR2: ENHRY and SYGVKD. The CDR3 covers 15 residues. This CDR3 reads CAISDWERESNEQFF. Written as DNA, the CDR3 is TGTGCCATCAGTGATTGGGAGAGGGAAAGCAATGAGCAGTTCTTC.

The J gene is TRBJ2-1, the V gene TRBV19; D gene ambiguous. This CDR3 contains 12 residues. CDR1 LNHDA and CDR2 SQIVND come from the germline V gene (reference sequence). V was pared by 7 bases and J by 3 bases, with 7 bases between. CDR3 in amino acids: CASNSIYNEQFF. The CDR3 coding sequence is TGTGCCAGTAATTCGATCTACAATGAGCAGTTCTTC.

This sequence joins TRBV6-1 and TRBJ1-4; D is undetermined. The CDR3 consists of 14 residues. Between the trimmed V and J ends, which lost 6 bases and 6 bases, there was a span of 14 bases. In germline, CDR1 is MNHNS, CDR2 SASEGT. The CDR3 nucleotides are TGTGCCAGCAGCCTACCGAGGGCGGATGAAAAACTGTTTTTT. Translating it yields CASSLPRADEKLFF.

The rearrangement joins TRBV14 to TRBJ2-7; 9 nucleotides match TRBD2. Germline-derived CDR1 and CDR2 are SGHDN and FVKESK. The CDR3 spans 16 residues. With 4 bases clipped from V and 0 bases from J, the junction kept 7 bases outside the gene matches. CDR3 sequence: CASSPTGRGGSYEQYF. In DNA, the CDR3 is TGTGCCAGCAGCCCGACTGGGCGGGGGGGCTCCTACGAGCAGTACTTC.

The rearrangement uses TRBV9 and TRBJ2-2; D perhaps matches TRBD2 (5 bases). CDR3 size: 14 residues. The germline CDR1 and CDR2 sequences are SGDLS and YYNGEE. Between the trimmed V and J ends, which lost 6 bases and 5 bases, there was a span of 14 bases. CDR3 DNA sequence: TGTGCCAGCAATCCCTTTGGAGGAACCGGGGAGCTGTTTTTT. Amino acids: CASNPFGGTGELFF.

CDR3 loop: CASSIDGGGYTEAFF. The CDR3 nucleotides read TGTGCCAGTAGTATCGATGGAGGAGGGTACACTGAAGCTTTCTTT. This chain joins TRBV19 and TRBJ1-1; D remains ambiguous. The germline V gene has CDR1 LNHDA and CDR2 SQIVND (reference sequence). Trimming shortened V by 3 bases and J by 3 bases, and 14 bases separated the two germline ends. This CDR3 is 15 amino acids long.

This chain connects TRBV5-1 to TRBJ2-3; D might be TRBD1 (6 bases). The germline CDR1 and CDR2 sequences are SGHRS and YFSETQ. The CDR3 has 15 residues. The V end was cut by 0 bases, the J end by 6 bases, with 14 bases between. Here the CDR3 reads CASSLALVRGDTQYF. In DNA, the CDR3 is TGCGCCAGCAGCTTGGCCCTCGTAAGGGGGGATACGCAGTATTTT.

The rearrangement joins TRBV7-9 to TRBJ1-2; tentatively, D is TRBD1 (5 bases). Trimming shortened V by 2 bases and J by 4 bases, and 20 bases separated the two germline ends. This CDR3 is built from 17 residues. Germline assignment: CDR1 SEHNR and CDR2 FQNEAQ (reference sequence). The CDR3 spells CASSLYPPGWASYGYTF. The CDR3 region has the DNA TGTGCCAGCAGCTTATACCCCCCAGGGTGGGCGAGCTATGGCTACACCTTC.

This chain links TRBV28 with TRBJ1-1, with D hard to call. Germline V gene sequence: CDR1 MDHEN, CDR2 SYDVKM. V was clipped by 1 base and J by 8 bases, with 14 bases between them. The CDR3 runs 14 residues. The CDR3 region is CASSLFRPDGEAFF. In nucleotides, the CDR3 is TGTGCCAGCAGTTTATTCCGACCGGATGGAGAAGCTTTCTTT.

The chain carries TRBV5-1 and TRBJ1-1; no clear D gene. This CDR3 is built from 15 residues. Germline CDR1 and CDR2: SGHRS and YFSETQ. The V end was cut by 6 bases, the J end by 2 bases, with 17 bases between. DNA of the CDR3: TGCGCCAGCAATTCCGGATCTCAAAGTAACACTGAAGCTTTCTTT. Its translation: CASNSGSQSNTEAFF. Complete variable domain (other parts from reference TRBV5-1 and TRBJ1-1): KAGVTQTPRYLIKTRGQQVTLSCSPISGHRSVSWYQQTPGQGLQFLFEYFSETQRNKGNFPGRFSGRQFSNSRSEMNVSTLELGDSALYLCASNSGSQSNTEAFFGQGTRLTVV.

The rearrangement uses TRBV4-1 and TRBJ2-1; a possible D gene is TRBD2 (5 bases). CDR1 is MGHRA and CDR2 is YSYEKL in the germline V gene. This CDR3 contains 13 residues. With 3 bases removed from V and 10 bases from J, the gap between germline ends came to 13 bases. CDR3 loop: CASSQLVRGEQFF. For the CDR3, the DNA is TGCGCCAGCAGCCAGCTAGTCAGAGGGGAGCAGTTCTTC.

The CDR3: CAISESFPESGYTF. The CDR3, as DNA: TGTGCCATCAGTGAGTCGTTTCCTGAATCGGGCTACACCTTC. The gene calls are TRBV10-3 and TRBJ1-2; no clear D. Per the germline V gene, CDR1 is ENHRY and CDR2 is SYGVKD. The CDR3 totals 14 residues. The V and J ends lost 0 bases and 8 bases respectively, with 13 bases between them.

V is TRBV4-1 and J is TRBJ2-1, with D perhaps given as TRBD1 or TRBD2 (7 bases each). This CDR3 region has 14 residues. Trimming shortened V by 3 bases and J by 7 bases, and 13 bases separated the two germline ends. In germline, CDR1 is MGHRA, CDR2 YSYEKL. The CDR3 loop reads CASSQGGGRNEQFF. In DNA form, the CDR3 reads TGCGCCAGCAGCCAGGGAGGGGGCAGGAATGAGCAGTTCTTC.

The V gene is TRBV4-1, the J gene TRBJ2-7, with unresolved D. The CDR3 consists of 13 residues. Germline V CDR1 and CDR2: MGHRA, YSYEKL. V lost 1 base, J lost 3 bases, and 7 bases lay in between. The CDR3 region is CASSQVFGYEQYF. In nucleotides, the CDR3 is TGCGCCAGCAGCCAAGTATTCGGCTACGAGCAGTACTTC.

The chain recombines TRBV29-1 with TRBJ2-7, with D tentatively TRBD1 or TRBD2 (5 bases each). Looked up from germline, CDR1 is SQVTM and CDR2 is ANQGSEA. Trimming took 1 base from V and 2 from J, leaving 15 bases between them. The CDR3 totals 15 residues. As DNA, the CDR3 is TGCAGCGTTGAAGTGTTGGGACCCTTTACCTACGAGCAGTACTTC. Translated: CSVEVLGPFTYEQYF.

This chain links TRBV18 with TRBJ1-5; D ambiguous. The CDR3 has 14 residues. Germline loops: CDR1 KGHSH, CDR2 LQKENI. The V gene lost 3 bases and the J gene lost 4 bases, with 10 bases spanning the gap. The CDR3 region is CASSPLPGNQPQHF. CDR3 nucleotide sequence: TGTGCCAGCTCACCCTTGCCCGGAAATCAGCCCCAGCATTTT.

The chain uses TRBV30 and TRBJ2-7, with 12 bases fitting TRBD2. Germline lookup yields CDR1 GTSNPN and CDR2 SVGIG (reference sequence). The CDR3 sequence is 18 residues long. The ends lost 0 bases at V and 2 bases at J; junction bases unmatched: 11. CDR3 DNA: TGTGCCTGGAGTGTAATGAGACGGACTAGCGGGGTAGCCTACGAGCAGTACTTC. Its protein product is CAWSVMRRTSGVAYEQYF.

The rearrangement uses TRBV6-1 and TRBJ1-4; D is undetermined. Germline assignment: CDR1 MNHNS and CDR2 SASEGT. V lost 4 bases and J lost 2, with 8 bases in between. The length of the CDR3 is 14 residues. CDR3 coding DNA: TGTGCCAGCAGTGTGAGGCCGACTAATGAAAAACTGTTTTTT. Translation: CASSVRPTNEKLFF.

The V call is TRBV5-1, the J call TRBJ2-3; D gene unclear. CDR1 SGHRS and CDR2 YFSETQ come from the germline V gene. V lost 1 base and J lost 0, with 12 bases in between. There are 16 residues in the CDR3. This CDR3 reads CASSLLTDPSTDTQYF. In nucleotides, the CDR3 is TGCGCCAGCAGCTTGTTGACCGATCCTAGCACAGATACGCAGTATTTT.